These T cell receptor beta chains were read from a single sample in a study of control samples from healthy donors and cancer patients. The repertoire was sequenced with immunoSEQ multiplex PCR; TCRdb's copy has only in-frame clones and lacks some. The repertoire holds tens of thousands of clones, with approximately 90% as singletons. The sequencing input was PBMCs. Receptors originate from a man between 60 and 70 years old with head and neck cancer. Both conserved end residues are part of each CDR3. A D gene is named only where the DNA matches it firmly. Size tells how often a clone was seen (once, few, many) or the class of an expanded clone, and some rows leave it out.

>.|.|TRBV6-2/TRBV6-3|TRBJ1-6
TGTGCCAGCAGTTACTTAGGACCCGCAGTTAACTCACCCCTCCACTTT
CASSYLGPAVNSPLHF
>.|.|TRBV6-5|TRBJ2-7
TGTGCCAGCAGTTACGGCCGACAACCCTCCTCCTACGAGCAGTACTTC
CASSYGRQPSSYEQYF
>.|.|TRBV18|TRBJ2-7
TGTGCCAGCTCACCACCTTCCCAGGCTTACGAGCAGTACTTC
CASSPPSQAYEQYF
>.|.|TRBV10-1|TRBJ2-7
TGCGCCAGCGAGACTCTCGTTACCGAAGAGTACGAGCAGTACTTC
CASETLVTEEYEQYF
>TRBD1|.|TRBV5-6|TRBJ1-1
TGTGCCAGCAGCTTGGAGGCAGGGGGCCAATCTGAAGCTTTCTTT
CASSLEAGGQSEAFF
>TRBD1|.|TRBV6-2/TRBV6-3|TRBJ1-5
TGTGCCAGCAGTCGGGGGACAGGGGATCAGCCCCAGCATTTT
CASSRGTGDQPQHF
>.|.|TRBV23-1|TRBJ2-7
TGCGCCAGCACAACACTCACAAGTAAGCCAAGCTCCTACGAGCAGTACTTC
CASTTLTSKPSSYEQYF
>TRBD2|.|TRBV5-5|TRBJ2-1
TGTGCCAGCAGCTTGGGGCCATGGACTAGCGTCAGTGAGCAGTTCTTC
CASSLGPWTSVSEQFF
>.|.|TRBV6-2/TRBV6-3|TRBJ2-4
TGTGCCAGCAGTTATTCGTCAGAGGCCAAAAACATTCAGTACTTC
CASSYSSEAKNIQYF
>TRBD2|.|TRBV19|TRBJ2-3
TGTGCCAGTAGTATTACTAGCGGGAGTAGTACAGATACGCAGTATTTT
CASSITSGSSTDTQYF
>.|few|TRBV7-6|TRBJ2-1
TGTGCCAGCAGCTCCGGAAGCGGCAGCGGGAATGAGCAGTTCTTC
CASSSGSGSGNEQFF
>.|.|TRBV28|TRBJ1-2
TGTGCCAGCAGTTTGCAGGATGGCTACACCTTC
CASSLQDGYTF
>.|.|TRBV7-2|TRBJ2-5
TGTGCCAGCAGCGGCCGGGGTGCGGGGCCAGAGACCCAGTACTTC
CASSGRGAGPETQYF
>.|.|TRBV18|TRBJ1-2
TGTGCCAGCTCACCAAACGGCGGGCCCCAGGAAGGCTACACCTTC
CASSPNGGPQEGYTF
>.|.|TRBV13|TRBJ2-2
TGTGCCAGCAGCCTTTCCGGGGAGCTGTTTTTT
CASSLSGELFF
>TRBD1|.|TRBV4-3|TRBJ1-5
TGCGCCAGCAGCCAAGACAGGGGGTCGGGTCAGCCCCAGCATTTT
CASSQDRGSGQPQHF
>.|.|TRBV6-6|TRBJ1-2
TGTGCCAGCTGCAAGACAGAGGGCTATGGCTACACCTTC
CASCKTEGYGYTF
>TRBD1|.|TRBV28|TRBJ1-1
TGTGCCAGCAGTTTAGGACAGGGGTTCCGTACTGAAGCTTTCTTT
CASSLGQGFRTEAFF
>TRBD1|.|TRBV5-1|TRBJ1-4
TGCGCCAGCAGGGAGACAGGGAGTACTAATGAAAAACTGTTTTTT
CASRETGSTNEKLFF
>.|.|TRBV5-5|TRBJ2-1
TGTGCCAGCAGCCCTACGAGGGTCTCCTACAATGAGCAGTTCTTC
CASSPTRVSYNEQFF
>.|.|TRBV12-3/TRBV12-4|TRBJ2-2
TGTGCCAGCAGTTTCCAGGGTCCCGGGGAGCTGTTTTTT
CASSFQGPGELFF
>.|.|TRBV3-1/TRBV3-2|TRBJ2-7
TGTGCCAGCAGCTCCAGAGATTTCCCAGGGGCTTCCTACGAGCAGTACTTC
CASSSRDFPGASYEQYF
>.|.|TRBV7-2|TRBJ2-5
TGTGCCAGCAGCTCCAACGGGGCCAGCGAGACCCAGTACTTC
CASSSNGASETQYF
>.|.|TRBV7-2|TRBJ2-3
TGTGCCAGCAGCCCAAGGCGCGATACGCAGTATTTT
CASSPRRDTQYF
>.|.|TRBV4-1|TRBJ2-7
TGCGCCAGCAGCCAAGATTCCCGGTCGGGGTTCGAGCAGTACTTC
CASSQDSRSGFEQYF
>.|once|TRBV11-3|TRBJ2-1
TGTGCCAGCAGCCTGCGGATGAGCAGTGAGCAGTTCTTC
CASSLRMSSEQFF
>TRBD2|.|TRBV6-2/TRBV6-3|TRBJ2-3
TGTGCCAGCAGTCGGAGCGGGATAGCCTTTACAGATACGCAGTATTTT
CASSRSGIAFTDTQYF
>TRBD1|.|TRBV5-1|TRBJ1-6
TGCGCCAGCAGCAGCCTAGGGACAGGGGGTAATTCACCCCTCCACTTT
CASSSLGTGGNSPLHF
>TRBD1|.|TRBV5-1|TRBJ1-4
TGCGCCAGCAGCTCCGGGACAGGGTTCCTCGGTGAAAAACTGTTTTTT
CASSSGTGFLGEKLFF
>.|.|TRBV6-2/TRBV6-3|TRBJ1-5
TGTGCCAGCAGTGGACAGCAGGATCAGCCCCAGCATTTT
CASSGQQDQPQHF
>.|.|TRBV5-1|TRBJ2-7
TGCGCCAGCAGCCCCGGGACTGACGGCTACGAGCAGTACTTC
CASSPGTDGYEQYF
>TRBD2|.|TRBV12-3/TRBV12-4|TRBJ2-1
TGTGCCAGCAGACGTGGTGGGGGGGGTGAGCAGTTCTTC
CASRRGGGGEQFF
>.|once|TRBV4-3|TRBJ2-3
TGCGCCAGCAGCCCGATGAGGTCCCCCTTGACAGATACGCAGTATTTT
CASSPMRSPLTDTQYF
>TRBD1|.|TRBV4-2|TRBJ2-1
TGTGCCAGCAGCCTCCGGGACAGGGGGCCTGATTTTGAGCAGTTCTTC
CASSLRDRGPDFEQFF
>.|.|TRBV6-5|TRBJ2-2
TGTGCCAGCAGTTACTTAGGGACACTGTCACCGGGGGAGCTGTTTTTT
CASSYLGTLSPGELFF
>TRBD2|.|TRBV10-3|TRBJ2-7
TGTGCCATCAGTAACGAGGCTAGCGGGAGTCTCTACGAGCAGTACTTC
CAISNEASGSLYEQYF
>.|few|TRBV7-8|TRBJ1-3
TGTGCCAGCAGCCCCACATCGGGCAGGGGCGGAAACACCATATATTTT
CASSPTSGRGGNTIYF
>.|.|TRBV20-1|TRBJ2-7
TGCAGTGCTAGTAGTCGGTCAGGCTACGAGCAGTACTTC
CSASSRSGYEQYF
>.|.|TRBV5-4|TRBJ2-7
TGTGCCAGCAGCTTGGGTGGGACAAAGACCTACGAGCAGTACTTC
CASSLGGTKTYEQYF
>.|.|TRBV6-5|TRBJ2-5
TGTGCCACCCACAAGGGGAGCACTTGGGAGACCCAGTACTTC
CATHKGSTWETQYF
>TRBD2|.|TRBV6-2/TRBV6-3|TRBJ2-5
TGTGCCAGCAGTTATGGGACTAGCGGGGGAAGCAGGGCCCAGTACTTC
CASSYGTSGGSRAQYF
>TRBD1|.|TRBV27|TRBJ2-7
TGTGCCAGCAGTTTGGGACAGGCACTCTACGAGCAGTACTTC
CASSLGQALYEQYF
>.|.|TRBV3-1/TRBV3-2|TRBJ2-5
TGTGCCAGCAGCCAAGAGGGGTGGCAAGAGACCCAGTACTTC
CASSQEGWQETQYF
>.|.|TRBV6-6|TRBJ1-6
TGTGCCAGCAGTCGCAAAAGTAATTCACCCCTCCACTTT
CASSRKSNSPLHF
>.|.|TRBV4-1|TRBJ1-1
TGCGCCAGCAAATTTTGGGAGGGGAACACTGAAGCTTTCTTT
CASKFWEGNTEAFF
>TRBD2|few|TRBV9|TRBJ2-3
TGTGCCAGCAGCGTAGCCCAGGGACTAGATTTGTCAGATACGCAGTATTTT
CASSVAQGLDLSDTQYF
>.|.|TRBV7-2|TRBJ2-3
TGTGCCAGCAGCTCGGGTAGCACAGATACGCAGTATTTT
CASSSGSTDTQYF
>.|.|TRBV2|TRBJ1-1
TGTGCCAGCAGGATACTTGGCACTGAAGCTTTCTTT
CASRILGTEAFF
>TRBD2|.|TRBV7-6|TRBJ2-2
TGTGCCAGCAGCTTCGACAGACTAGCTGAGAACACCGGGGAGCTGTTTTTT
CASSFDRLAENTGELFF
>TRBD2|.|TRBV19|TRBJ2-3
TGTGCCAGTAGTCCGTGGGGCGGGAGTACAGATACGCAGTATTTT
CASSPWGGSTDTQYF
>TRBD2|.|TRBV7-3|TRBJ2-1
TGTGCCAGCAGCTTACTAGCGGGAGGGCCGTCTGAGCAGTTCTTC
CASSLLAGGPSEQFF
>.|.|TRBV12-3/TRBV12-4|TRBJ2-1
TGTGCCAGCAGTCCCGGTGGGGGGCCAAGGAAGTTCTTC
CASSPGGGPRKFF
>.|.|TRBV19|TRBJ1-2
TGTGCCAGTAGTCAGGGTCCGACATCTATCTCTGGCTACACCTTC
CASSQGPTSISGYTF
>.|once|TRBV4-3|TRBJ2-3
TGCGCCAGCAGCCAAGACTCGGTCGGGCGCGGGGGCTTCACAGATACGCAGTATTTT
CASSQDSVGRGGFTDTQYF
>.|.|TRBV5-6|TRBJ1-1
TGTGCCAGCAGCTTTATTGGCAGAAAAGCTTTCTTT
CASSFIGRKAFF
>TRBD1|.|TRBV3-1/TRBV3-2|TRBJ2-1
TGTGCCAGCACCCGACAGGGGTCCTACAATGAGCAGTTCTTC
CASTRQGSYNEQFF
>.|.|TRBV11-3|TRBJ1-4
TGTGCCAGCAGCTTAGAGGCGAACGAAAAACTGTTTTTT
CASSLEANEKLFF
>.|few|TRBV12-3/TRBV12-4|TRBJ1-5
TGTGCCAGCAGTGATCGTCTTGGGCCCCAGCATTTT
CASSDRLGPQHF
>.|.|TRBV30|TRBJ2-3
TGTGCCTGGAGTGTTGGGTATAGCACAGATACGCAGTATTTT
CAWSVGYSTDTQYF
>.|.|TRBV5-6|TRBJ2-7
TGTGCCAGCAGCTCACTTGGACCACAGGGCCAAAGCTCCTACGAGCAGTACTTC
CASSSLGPQGQSSYEQYF